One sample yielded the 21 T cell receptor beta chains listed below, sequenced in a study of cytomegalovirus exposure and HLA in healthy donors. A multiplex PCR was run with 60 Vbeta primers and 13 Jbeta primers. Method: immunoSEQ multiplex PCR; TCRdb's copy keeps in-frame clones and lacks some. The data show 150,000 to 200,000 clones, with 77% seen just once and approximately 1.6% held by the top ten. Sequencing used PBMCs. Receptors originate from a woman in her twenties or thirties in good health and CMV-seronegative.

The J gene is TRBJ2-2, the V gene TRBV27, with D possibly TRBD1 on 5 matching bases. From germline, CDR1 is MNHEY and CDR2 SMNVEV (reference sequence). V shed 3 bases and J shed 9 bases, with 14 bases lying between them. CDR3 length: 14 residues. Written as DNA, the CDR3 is TGTGCCAGCAGTTTGGCTAGGGGTATCCGGGAGCTGTTTTTT. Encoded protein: CASSLARGIRELFF.

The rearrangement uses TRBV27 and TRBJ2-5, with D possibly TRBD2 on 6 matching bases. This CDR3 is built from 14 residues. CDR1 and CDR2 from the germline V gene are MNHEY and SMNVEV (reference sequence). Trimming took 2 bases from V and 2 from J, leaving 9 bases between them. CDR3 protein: CASSLVAEQETQYF. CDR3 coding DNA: TGTGCCAGCAGTTTAGTAGCGGAACAAGAGACCCAGTACTTC.

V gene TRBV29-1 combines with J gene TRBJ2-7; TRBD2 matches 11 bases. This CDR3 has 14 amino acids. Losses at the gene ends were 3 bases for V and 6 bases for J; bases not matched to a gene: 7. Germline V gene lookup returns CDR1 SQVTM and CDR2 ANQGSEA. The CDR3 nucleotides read TGCAGCGTTGATATAGTAGCGGGGGGGTCCGAGCAGTACTTC. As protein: CSVDIVAGGSEQYF.

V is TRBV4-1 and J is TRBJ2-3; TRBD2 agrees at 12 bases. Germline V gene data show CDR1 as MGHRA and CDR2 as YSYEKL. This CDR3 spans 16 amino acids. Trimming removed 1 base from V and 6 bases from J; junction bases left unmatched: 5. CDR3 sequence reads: CASSQVSSGRGDTQYF. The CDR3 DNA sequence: TGCGCCAGCAGCCAAGTTTCTAGCGGGAGGGGTGATACGCAGTATTTT.

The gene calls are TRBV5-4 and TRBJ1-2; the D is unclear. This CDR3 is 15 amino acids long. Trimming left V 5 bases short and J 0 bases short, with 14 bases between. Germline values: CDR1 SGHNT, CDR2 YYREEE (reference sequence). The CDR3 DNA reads TGTGCCAGCAGGAACCCGGGGAGTCCTAACTATGGCTACACCTTC. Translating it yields CASRNPGSPNYGYTF.

The CDR3 loop reads CASQFPGDSGNTIYF. Here the CDR3 DNA reads TGTGCCAGCCAATTTCCAGGGGACTCTGGAAACACCATATATTTT. The chain employs TRBV28 and TRBJ1-3; a possible D gene is TRBD1 (6 bases). Germline V gene data show CDR1 as MDHEN and CDR2 as SYDVKM. The CDR3 runs to 15 residues. V lost 8 bases and J lost 0, with 14 bases in between.

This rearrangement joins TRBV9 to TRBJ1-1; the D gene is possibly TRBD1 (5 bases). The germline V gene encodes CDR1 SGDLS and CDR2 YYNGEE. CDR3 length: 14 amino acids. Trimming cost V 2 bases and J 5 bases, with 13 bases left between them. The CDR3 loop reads CASSVLDIETEAFF. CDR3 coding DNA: TGTGCCAGCAGCGTCTTGGACATAGAGACTGAAGCTTTCTTT.

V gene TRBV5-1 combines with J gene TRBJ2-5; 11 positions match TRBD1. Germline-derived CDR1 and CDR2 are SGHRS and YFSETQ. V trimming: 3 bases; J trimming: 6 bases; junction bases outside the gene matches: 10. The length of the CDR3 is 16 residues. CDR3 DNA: TGCGCCAGCAGCTCGACCCCGGACAGGGGGCTTAAGACCCAGTACTTC. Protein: CASSSTPDRGLKTQYF.

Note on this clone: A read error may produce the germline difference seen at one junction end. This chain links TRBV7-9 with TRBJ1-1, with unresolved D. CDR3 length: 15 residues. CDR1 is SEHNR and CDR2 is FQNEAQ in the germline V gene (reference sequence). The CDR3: CSSSLREWGNTEAFF. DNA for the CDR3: TGTTCCAGCAGCTTACGGGAGTGGGGGAACACTGAAGCTTTCTTT.

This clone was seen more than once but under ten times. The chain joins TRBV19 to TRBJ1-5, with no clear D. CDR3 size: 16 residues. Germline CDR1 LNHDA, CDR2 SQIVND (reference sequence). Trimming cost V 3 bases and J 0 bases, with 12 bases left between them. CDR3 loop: CASSIPSVYSNQPQHF. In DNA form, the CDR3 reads TGTGCCAGTAGTATCCCTAGCGTATATAGCAATCAGCCCCAGCATTTT.

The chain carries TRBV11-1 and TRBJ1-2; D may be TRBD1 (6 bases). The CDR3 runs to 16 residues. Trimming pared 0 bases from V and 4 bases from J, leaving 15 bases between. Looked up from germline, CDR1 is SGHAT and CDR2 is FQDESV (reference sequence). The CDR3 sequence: CASSLAPAGDAYGYTF. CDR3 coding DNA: TGTGCCAGCAGCTTAGCGCCGGCAGGGGACGCCTATGGCTACACCTTC.

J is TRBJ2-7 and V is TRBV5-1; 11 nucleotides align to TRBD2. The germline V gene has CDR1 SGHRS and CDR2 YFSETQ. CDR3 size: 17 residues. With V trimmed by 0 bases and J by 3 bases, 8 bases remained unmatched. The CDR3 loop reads CASSLGRLAGGYYEQYF. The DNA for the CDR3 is TGCGCCAGCAGCTTGGGTCGGTTAGCGGGGGGGTACTACGAGCAGTACTTC.

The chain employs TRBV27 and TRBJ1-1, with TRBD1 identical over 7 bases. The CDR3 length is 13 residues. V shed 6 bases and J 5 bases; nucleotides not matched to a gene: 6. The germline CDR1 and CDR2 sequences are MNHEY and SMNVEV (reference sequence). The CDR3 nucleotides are TGTGCCAGCAGAACCGCAGGGGGAACTGAAGCTTTCTTT. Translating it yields CASRTAGGTEAFF.

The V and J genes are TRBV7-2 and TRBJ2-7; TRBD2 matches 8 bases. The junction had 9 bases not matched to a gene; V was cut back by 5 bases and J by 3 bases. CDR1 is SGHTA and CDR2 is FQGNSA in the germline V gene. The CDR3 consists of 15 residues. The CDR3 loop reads CASSISPAGGYEQYF. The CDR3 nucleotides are TGTGCCAGCAGCATTAGCCCGGCGGGAGGCTACGAGCAGTACTTC.

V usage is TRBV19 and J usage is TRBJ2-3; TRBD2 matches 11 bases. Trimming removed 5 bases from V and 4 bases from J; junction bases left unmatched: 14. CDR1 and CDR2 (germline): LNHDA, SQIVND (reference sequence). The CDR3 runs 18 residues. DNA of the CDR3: TGTGCCAGTAGTGCCCGTTTTGTTAGTAGCGGGAGGGCAGATACGCAGTATTTT. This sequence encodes CASSARFVSSGRADTQYF.

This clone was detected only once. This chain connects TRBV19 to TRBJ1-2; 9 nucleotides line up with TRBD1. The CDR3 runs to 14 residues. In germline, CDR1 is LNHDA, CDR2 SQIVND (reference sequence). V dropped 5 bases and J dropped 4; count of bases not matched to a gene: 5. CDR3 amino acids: CASSLPTGGYGYTF. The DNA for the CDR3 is TGTGCCAGTAGTCTCCCGACAGGGGGCTATGGCTACACCTTC.

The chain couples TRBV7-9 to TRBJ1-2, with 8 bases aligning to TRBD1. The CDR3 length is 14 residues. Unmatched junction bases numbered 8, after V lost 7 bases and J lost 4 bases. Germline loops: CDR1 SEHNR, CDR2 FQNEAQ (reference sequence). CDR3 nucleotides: TGTGCCAGCACCATCGACAGGGGTGGCTATGGCTACACCTTC. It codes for CASTIDRGGYGYTF.

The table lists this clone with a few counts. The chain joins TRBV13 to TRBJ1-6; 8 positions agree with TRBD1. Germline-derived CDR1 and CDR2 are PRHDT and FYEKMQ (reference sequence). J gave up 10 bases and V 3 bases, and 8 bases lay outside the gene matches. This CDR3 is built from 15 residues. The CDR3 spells CASSLRTGQESPLHF. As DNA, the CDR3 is TGTGCCAGCAGCTTGAGGACAGGGCAAGAGTCACCCCTCCACTTT.

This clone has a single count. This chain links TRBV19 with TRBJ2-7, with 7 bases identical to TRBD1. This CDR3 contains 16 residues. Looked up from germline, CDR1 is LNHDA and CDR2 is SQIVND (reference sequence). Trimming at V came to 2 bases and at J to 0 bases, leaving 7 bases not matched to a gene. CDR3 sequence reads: CASSISRTGFSYEQYF. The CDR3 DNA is TGTGCCAGTAGTATATCCCGGACAGGTTTCTCCTACGAGCAGTACTTC.

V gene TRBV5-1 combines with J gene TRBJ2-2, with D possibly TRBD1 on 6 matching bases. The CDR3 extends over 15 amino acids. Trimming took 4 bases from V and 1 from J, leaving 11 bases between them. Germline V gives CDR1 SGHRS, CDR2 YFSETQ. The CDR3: CASSVPTGNTGELFF. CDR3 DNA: TGCGCCAGCAGCGTACCGACAGGGAACACCGGGGAGCTGTTTTTT.

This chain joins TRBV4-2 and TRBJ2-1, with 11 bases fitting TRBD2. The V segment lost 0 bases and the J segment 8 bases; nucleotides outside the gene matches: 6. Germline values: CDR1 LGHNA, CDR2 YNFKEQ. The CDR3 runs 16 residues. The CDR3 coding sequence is TGTGCCAGCAGCCAAGAGGAGACTAGCGGGATCTATGAGCAGTTCTTC. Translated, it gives CASSQEETSGIYEQFF.